This T cell receptor (beta chain) is drawn from a study of shared clonotypes between healthy human individuals. This CDR3 comprises 15 residues. V was cut by 2 bases and J by 4 bases, with 17 bases left in between. CDR1 and CDR2 (germline): GTSNPN, SVGIG (reference sequence). Clones were read by immunoSEQ multiplex PCR, and TCRdb kept only the in-frame ones, dropping some. Among 2 million to 2.5 million clones listed, approximately 95% were seen once. The chain recombines TRBV30 with TRBJ2-5, with a possible D match to TRBD2 (6 bases). This sequence originates from a man between 18 and 35 years old in good health. The sample consisted of naive CD4+ T cells sorted from blood. Sample subset: CD45RA+ positively selected. Written as DNA, the CDR3 is TGTGCCTGGAGTCGCCCCGCCCAGGGAGGAGAGACCCAGTACTTC. Translating gives CAWSRPAQGGETQYF.